This TCR beta chain was profiled in a study of T cell responses to AZD1222 COVID-19 vaccine. Note on this clone: Its antigen is still unknown.

Study findings and constraints: Repertoire sampling occurred only after the peak T cell response. Clonal diversity may have been underestimated in mostly white British donors. Vaccine-associated CD4 TCRs ranged over spike, dominating at 160-218 and 743-854.

Sequencing used immunoSEQ multiplex PCR; TCRdb keeps in-frame clones, though not all of them. The data contain 90,000 to 120,000 clones, around 92% of them singletons. Germline lookup yields CDR1 GTSNPN and CDR2 SVGIG (reference sequence). CDR3 size: 12 residues. Trimming left V 5 bases short and J 7 bases short, with 14 bases between. The sequenced sample was peripheral blood, obtained on day 0 of AZD1222 vaccination. The J gene is TRBJ1-2, the V gene TRBV30; D not resolved. The clonotype comes from an adult in good health. CDR3: CAWDPPWGGYTF. In DNA, the CDR3 is TGTGCCTGGGACCCCCCATGGGGTGGCTACACCTTC. The full variable domain, in which reference TRBV30 and TRBJ1-2 provide the parts outside the CDR3, is SQTIHQWPATLVQPVGSPLSLECTVEGTSNPNLYWYRQAAGRGLQLLFYSVGIGQISSEVPQNLSASRPQDRQFILSSKKLLLSDSGFYLCAWDPPWGGYTFGSGTRLTVV.